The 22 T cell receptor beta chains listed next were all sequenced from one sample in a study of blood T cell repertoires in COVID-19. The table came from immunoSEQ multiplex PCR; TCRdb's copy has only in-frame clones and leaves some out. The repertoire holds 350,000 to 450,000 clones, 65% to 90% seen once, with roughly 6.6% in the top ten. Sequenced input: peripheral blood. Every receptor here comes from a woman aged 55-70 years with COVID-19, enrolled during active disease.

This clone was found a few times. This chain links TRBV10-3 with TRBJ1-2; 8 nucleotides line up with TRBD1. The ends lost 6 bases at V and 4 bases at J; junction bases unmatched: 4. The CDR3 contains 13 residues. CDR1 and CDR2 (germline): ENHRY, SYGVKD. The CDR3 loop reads CAISLDRVYGYTF. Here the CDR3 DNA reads TGTGCCATCAGCCTGGACAGGGTCTATGGCTACACCTTC.

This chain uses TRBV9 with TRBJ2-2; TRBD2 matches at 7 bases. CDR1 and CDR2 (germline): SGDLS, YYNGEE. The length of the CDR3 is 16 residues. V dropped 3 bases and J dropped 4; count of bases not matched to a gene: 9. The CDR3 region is CASSDGGIPGTGELFF. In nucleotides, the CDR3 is TGTGCCAGCAGCGACGGGGGGATTCCAGGCACCGGGGAGCTGTTTTTT.

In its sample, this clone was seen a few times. CDR3 sequence: CASSDRAGGNTIYF. The CDR3 bases are TGTGCCAGCAGCGACAGGGCGGGTGGAAACACCATATATTTT. The V call is TRBV9, the J call TRBJ1-3; TRBD1 is a possible D gene (6 bases). V lost 3 bases to trimming and J lost 3 bases, with 10 bases between them. The CDR3 covers 14 residues. Germline-derived CDR1 and CDR2 are SGDLS and YYNGEE.

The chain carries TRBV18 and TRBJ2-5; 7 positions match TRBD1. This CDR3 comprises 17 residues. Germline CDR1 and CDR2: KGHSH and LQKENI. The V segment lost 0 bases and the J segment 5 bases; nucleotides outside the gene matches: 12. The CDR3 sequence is CASSPPGQENSQETQYF. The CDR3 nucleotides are TGTGCCAGCTCACCACCCGGACAGGAGAACTCCCAGGAGACCCAGTACTTC.

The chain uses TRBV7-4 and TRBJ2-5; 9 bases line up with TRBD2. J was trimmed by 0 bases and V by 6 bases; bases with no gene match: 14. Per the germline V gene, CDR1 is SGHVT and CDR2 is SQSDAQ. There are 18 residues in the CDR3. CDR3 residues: CASRPTLSASGDQETQYF. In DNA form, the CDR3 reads TGTGCCAGCAGACCCACTCTCTCGGCTAGCGGGGACCAAGAGACCCAGTACTTC.

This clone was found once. CDR3 region: CASSEGGAVRKAFF. The CDR3 DNA reads as TGTGCCAGCAGTGAAGGCGGGGCCGTGCGGAAAGCTTTCTTT. The chain is built from TRBV6-1 and TRBJ1-1, with a weak D call TRBD1 (5 bases). Trimming stripped 1 base from V and 9 bases from J, with 15 bases between. The CDR3 loop spans 14 amino acids. Germline CDR1 reads MNHNS; CDR2 reads SASEGT.

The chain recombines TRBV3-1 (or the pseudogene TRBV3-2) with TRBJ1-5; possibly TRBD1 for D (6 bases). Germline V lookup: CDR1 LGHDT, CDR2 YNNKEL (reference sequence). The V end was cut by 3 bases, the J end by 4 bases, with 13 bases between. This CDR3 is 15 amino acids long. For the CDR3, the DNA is TGTGCCAGCAGCCAGGTCCCAGGGGCTAATCAGCCCCAGCATTTT. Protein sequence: CASSQVPGANQPQHF.

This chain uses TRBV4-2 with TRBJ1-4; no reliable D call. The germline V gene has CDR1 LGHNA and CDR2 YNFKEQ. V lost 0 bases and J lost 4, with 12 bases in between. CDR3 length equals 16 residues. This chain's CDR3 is CASSQDAGLGNEKLFF. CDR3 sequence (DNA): TGTGCCAGCAGCCAAGATGCGGGGTTAGGTAATGAAAAACTGTTTTTT.

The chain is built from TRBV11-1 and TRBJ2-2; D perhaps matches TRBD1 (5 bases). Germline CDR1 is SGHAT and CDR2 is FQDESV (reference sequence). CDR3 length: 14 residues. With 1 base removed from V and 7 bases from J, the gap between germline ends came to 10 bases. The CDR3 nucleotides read TGTGCCAGCAGCTTAGGGATGGGGCTCGGGGAGCTGTTTTTT. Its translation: CASSLGMGLGELFF.

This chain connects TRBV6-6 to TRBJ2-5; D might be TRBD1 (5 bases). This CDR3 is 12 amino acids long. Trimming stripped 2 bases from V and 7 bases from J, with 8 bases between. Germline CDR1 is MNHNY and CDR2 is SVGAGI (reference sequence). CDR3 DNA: TGTGCCAGCAGTTACCCGCAGGGGACCCAGTACTTC. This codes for CASSYPQGTQYF.

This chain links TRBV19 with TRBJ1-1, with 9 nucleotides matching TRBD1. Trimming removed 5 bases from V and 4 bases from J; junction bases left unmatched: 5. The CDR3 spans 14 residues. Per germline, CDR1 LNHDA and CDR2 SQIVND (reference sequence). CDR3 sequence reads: CASSPRQGGTEAFF. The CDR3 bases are TGTGCCAGTAGTCCTCGACAGGGGGGCACTGAAGCTTTCTTT.

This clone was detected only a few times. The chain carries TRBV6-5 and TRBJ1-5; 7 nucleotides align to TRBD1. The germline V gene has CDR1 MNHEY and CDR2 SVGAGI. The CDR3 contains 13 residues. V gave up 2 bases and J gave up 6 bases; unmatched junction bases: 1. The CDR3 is CASSYDRAQPQHF. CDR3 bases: TGTGCCAGCAGTTACGACAGGGCTCAGCCCCAGCATTTT.

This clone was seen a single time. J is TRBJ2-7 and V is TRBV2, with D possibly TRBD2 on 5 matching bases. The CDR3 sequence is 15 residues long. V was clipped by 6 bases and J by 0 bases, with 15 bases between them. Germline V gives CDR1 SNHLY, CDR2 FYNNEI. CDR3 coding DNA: TGTGCCAGCAGCGCCGACGGGGTGCTCTCCTACGAGCAGTACTTC. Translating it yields CASSADGVLSYEQYF.

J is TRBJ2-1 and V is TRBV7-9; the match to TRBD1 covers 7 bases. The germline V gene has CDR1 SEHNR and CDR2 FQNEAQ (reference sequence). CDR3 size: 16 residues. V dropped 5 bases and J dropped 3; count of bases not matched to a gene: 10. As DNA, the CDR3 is TGTGCCAGCAGCCCACGGACAGGCCAGGACTACAATGAGCAGTTCTTC. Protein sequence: CASSPRTGQDYNEQFF.

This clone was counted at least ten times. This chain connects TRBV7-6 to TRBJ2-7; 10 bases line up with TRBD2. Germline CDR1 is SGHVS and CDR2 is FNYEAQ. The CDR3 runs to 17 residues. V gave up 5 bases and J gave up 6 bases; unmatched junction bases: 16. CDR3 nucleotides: TGTGCCAGCAGCCCAAGGACAGGACTAGCGGTGGGTACCGAGCAGTACTTC. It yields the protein CASSPRTGLAVGTEQYF.

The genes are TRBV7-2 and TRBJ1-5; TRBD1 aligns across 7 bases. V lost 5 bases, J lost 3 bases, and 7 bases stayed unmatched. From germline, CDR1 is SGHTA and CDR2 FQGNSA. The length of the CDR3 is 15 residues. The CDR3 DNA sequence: TGTGCCAGCAGCCCTCAGACAGGGACCAATCAGCCCCAGCATTTT. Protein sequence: CASSPQTGTNQPQHF.

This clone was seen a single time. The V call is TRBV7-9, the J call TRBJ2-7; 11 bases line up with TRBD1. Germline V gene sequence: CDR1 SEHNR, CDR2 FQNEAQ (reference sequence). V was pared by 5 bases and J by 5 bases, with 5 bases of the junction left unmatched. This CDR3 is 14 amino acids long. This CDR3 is CASSRGQGANEQYF. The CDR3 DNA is TGTGCCAGCAGCCGTGGACAGGGGGCTAACGAGCAGTACTTC.

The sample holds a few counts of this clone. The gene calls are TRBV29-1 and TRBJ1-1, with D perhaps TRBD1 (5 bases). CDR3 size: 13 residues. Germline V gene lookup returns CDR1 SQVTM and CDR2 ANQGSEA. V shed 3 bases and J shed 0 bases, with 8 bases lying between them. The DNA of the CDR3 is TGCAGCGTTGATGACAGTATGAACACTGAAGCTTTCTTT. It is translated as CSVDDSMNTEAFF.

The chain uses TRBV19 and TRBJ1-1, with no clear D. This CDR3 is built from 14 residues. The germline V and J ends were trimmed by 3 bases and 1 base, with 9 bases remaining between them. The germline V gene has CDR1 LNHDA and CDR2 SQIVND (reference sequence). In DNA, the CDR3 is TGTGCCAGTAGTATCGCGGCGGGGAACACTGAAGCTTTCTTT. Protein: CASSIAAGNTEAFF.

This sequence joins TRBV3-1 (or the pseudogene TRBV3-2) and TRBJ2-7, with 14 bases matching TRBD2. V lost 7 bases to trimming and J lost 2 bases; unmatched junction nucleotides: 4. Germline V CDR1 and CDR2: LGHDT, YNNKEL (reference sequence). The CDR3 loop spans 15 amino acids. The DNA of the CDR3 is TGTGCCAGCACCCTGACTAGCGGGGGGGCCTACGAGCAGTACTTC. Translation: CASTLTSGGAYEQYF.

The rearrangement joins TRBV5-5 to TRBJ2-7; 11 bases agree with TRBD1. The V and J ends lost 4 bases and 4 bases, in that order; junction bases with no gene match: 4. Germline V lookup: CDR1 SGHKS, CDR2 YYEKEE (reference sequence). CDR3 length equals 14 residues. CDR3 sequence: CASSGGTGGYEQYF. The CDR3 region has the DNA TGTGCCAGCAGCGGGGGGACAGGGGGTTACGAGCAGTACTTC.

This chain's CDR3 is CASSPEVAGASWNTGELFF. CDR3 in DNA: TGTGCCAGCAGTCCTGAGGTAGCGGGGGCCTCCTGGAACACCGGGGAGCTGTTTTTT. The rearrangement links TRBV27 to TRBJ2-2, with 9 bases identical to TRBD2. Germline CDR1 MNHEY, CDR2 SMNVEV (reference sequence). J was trimmed by 1 base and V by 5 bases; bases with no gene match: 14. The CDR3 is 19 amino acids.